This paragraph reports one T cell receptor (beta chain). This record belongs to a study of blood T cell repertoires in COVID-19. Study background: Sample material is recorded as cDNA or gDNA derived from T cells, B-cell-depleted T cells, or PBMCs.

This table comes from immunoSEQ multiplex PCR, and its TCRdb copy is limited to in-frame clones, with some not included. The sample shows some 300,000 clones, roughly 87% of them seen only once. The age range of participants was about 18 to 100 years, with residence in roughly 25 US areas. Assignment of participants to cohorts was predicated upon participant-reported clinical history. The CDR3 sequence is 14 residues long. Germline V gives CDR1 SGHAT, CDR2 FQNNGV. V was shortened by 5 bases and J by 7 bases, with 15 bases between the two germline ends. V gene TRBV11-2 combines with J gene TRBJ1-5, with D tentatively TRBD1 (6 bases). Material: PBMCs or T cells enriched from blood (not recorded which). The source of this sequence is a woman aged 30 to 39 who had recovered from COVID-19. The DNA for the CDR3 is TGTGCCAGCAGCACGCGAGGGAGGGGGCAGCCCCAGCATTTT. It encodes CASSTRGRGQPQHF. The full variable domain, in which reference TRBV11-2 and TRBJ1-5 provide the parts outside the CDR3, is EAGVAQSPRYKIIEKRQSVAFWCNPISGHATLYWYQQILGQGPKLLIQFQNNGVVDDSQLPKDRFSAERLKGVDSTLKIQPAKLEDSAVYLCASSTRGRGQPQHFGDGTRLSIL.